The entry that follows covers one TCR beta chain sequence. Its antigen specificity is not known. It has no much larger one-base neighbor in the sample; base qualities were not kept. These data originate in a study of T cells in Graves' hyperthyroidism and ophthalmopathy (dated 2019 in TCRdb). Describing the broader study: Peripheral blood samples were taken at initial diagnosis, before any treatment was given. To identify distinguishing TCR V-J signatures, a discovery cohort of 90 to 100 patients was used, comprising 43 with Graves' ophthalmopathy and around 57 with stable Graves' hyperthyroidism. Whether ophthalmopathy could be predicted prospectively was tested in an independent validation cohort made up of fewer than 20 hyperthyroidism patients plus 17 patients who later progressed to ophthalmopathy. For training and testing, the 100 patients in the discovery cohort were randomly divided in a 7:3 ratio. Thyroid tissue and blood T-cell repertoires from several Graves' hyperthyroidism patients were also compared in the study. Once sampling was done, hyperthyroidism patients were given methimazole at a starting dose of 30 mg daily, whereas ophthalmopathy patients were given high-dose intravenous methylprednisolone. The paper reports TCR Vbeta CDR3 sequencing of approximately 130 peripheral blood samples: approximately 41 ophthalmopathy, under 85 hyperthyroidism and around 17 progressor patients.

Hyperthyroidism patients were newly diagnosed, with disease duration under 2 months, and aged 18 to 65 years. The study excluded patients with uncontrolled infections, other autoimmune diseases, pregnancy or lactation. Diagnoses relied on clinical symptoms, serum thyroxine and TRAb, thyroid ultrasound and orbital computed tomography. Blood from progressor patients was drawn when they were first diagnosed with hyperthyroidism, before any ophthalmopathy symptoms appeared. Ficoll-Paque density gradient centrifugation was used to isolate PBMCs from around 10 ml of fresh peripheral blood. Progressor patients were initially diagnosed with Graves' hyperthyroidism and developed ophthalmopathy during follow-up. Total RNA was extracted with Trizol reagent, and quality was checked on an Agilent 2100 Bioanalyzer. Broader findings and caveats from the paper: Sample size was not statistically predetermined, and investigators were not blinded to group allocation. In validation, the model predicted progression to ophthalmopathy a median of around 6.5 months before onset, with approximately 70% sensitivity and about 72% specificity. Most expanded thyroid clonotypes (frequency above 0.001) were also detected in blood, suggesting blood repertoires may reflect thyroid immune responses. In cross-validation, a model built on a 13 V-J signature told ophthalmopathy apart from stable hyperthyroidism with 85% to 90% sensitivity and 81% to 82% specificity, and in testing the same model reached 80%/75%.

The TCR beta CDR3 regions were amplified from RNA transcripts. For the first round of RT-PCR on the TCR CDR3, the HTBI primer set was used together with the Qiagen OneStep RT-PCR kit. Libraries were constructed in a second round of multiplex PCR, after which size selection and purification were carried out. Libraries were sequenced paired-end with 100 bp reads on an Illumina HiSeq2000. The authors' pipeline ran thus. SOAPnuke was used to process the raw data, with reads discarded if the reads contained adapters or uncalled bases, had a mean Phred below 15, or lacked an exact constant-primer or identifier match. COPE v1.2.5 was used to merge high-quality paired reads, and clonotypes were defined as unique nucleotide sequences. MiTCR v1.1 was used to align the clonotypes against IMGT TRBV, TRBD and TRBJ reference segments. The analysis included only V-J combinations with a frequency above 0.0001, which together covered roughly 99% of the repertoires. The TCS score was defined as the ratio of F50 (clonal expansion) to E x V (chaos), calculated using BLOSUM62-based TCRdist between CDR3 peptides within each V-J. Welch's t-statistics and random forest reduced some 510 V-J features to roughly 13, which were used in a naive Bayes classifier (R e1071). In-frame beta chains were kept once TCRdb had trimmed the public reads at Q25 with fastp and called clones with MiXCR. Each CDR3 protein appears once, grouped with its most common genes and DNA. The V and J calls shown here were made by TCRdb, not taken from the authors' results. The sample data list 150,000 to 200,000 distinct CDR3 sequences, and roughly 9.4% of these were observed just once. Of the sample, around 20% is held by the ten largest clones.

The germline V end is reduced by 5 bases and the J end by 3 bases; junction bases left unmatched: 4. The CDR3 runs 13 residues from the cysteine to the phenylalanine. CDR3 DNA only is kept here, 39 bases in frame from base 1. From the germline V gene, CDR1 is MDHEN and CDR2 is SYDVKM. The sequence derives from a woman under 30 with Graves' hyperthyroidism that later progressed to Graves' ophthalmopathy. The chain uses TRBV28 and TRBJ2-7; 7 central nucleotides agree with TRBD1. Specimen: blood. The bases read TGTGCCAGCAGTGATGACAGGGTCTACGAGCAGTACTTC. Translated, it reads CASSDDRVYEQYF.